These 6 T cell receptor beta chains share one sample of origin, sequenced in a study of CD4+ T cells in melanoma. Sequencing used immunoSEQ multiplex PCR; TCRdb keeps in-frame clones, though not all of them. The data contain 9,500 to 12,000 clones, 65% to 70% of them singletons. Sequences were obtained from cells from a culture (not recorded whether cultured in vitro). All receptors come from a human donor with melanoma.

This clone was detected only a few times. The chain recombines TRBV19 with TRBJ1-2; D is unresolved. Per the germline V gene, CDR1 is LNHDA and CDR2 is SQIVND (reference sequence). This CDR3 contains 14 residues. Trimming took 3 bases from V and 4 from J, leaving 12 bases between them. CDR3 region: CASSISAWAYGYTF. CDR3 nucleotides: TGTGCCAGTAGTATCTCCGCATGGGCCTATGGCTACACCTTC.

In its sample, this clone was seen a few times. The V gene is TRBV2, the J gene TRBJ2-1; TRBD2 matches at 8 bases. The J segment lost 9 bases and the V segment lost 4 bases, leaving 14 bases of the junction unmatched. The germline gives CDR1 SNHLY, CDR2 FYNNEI. CDR3 length: 16 residues. This CDR3 is CASSGNGGAGRIEQFF. The CDR3 DNA sequence: TGTGCCAGCAGTGGGAACGGGGGGGCAGGTCGTATTGAGCAGTTCTTC.

This chain uses TRBV6-1 with TRBJ1-6; a possible D gene is TRBD1 (5 bases). Germline V lookup: CDR1 MNHNS, CDR2 SASEGT. The CDR3 loop spans 14 amino acids. V was trimmed by 10 bases and J by 5 bases, leaving 15 bases between them. This chain's CDR3 is CATRMTANNSPLHF. As DNA, the CDR3 is TGTGCCACACGAATGACAGCCAATAATTCACCCCTCCACTTT.

This clone appeared once. The rearrangement links TRBV5-1 to TRBJ1-1, with TRBD1 identical over 8 bases. Looked up from germline, CDR1 is SGHRS and CDR2 is YFSETQ. The CDR3 consists of 15 residues. With V trimmed by 1 base and J by 4 bases, 6 bases remained unmatched. CDR3 sequence: CASSLRPRGLTEAFF. CDR3 coding DNA: TGCGCCAGCAGCTTGCGGCCCAGGGGGCTCACTGAAGCTTTCTTT.

The rearrangement uses TRBV5-1 and TRBJ2-5, with 11 bases that match TRBD1. CDR3 size: 16 residues. The germline V gene has CDR1 SGHRS and CDR2 YFSETQ. Trimming at V came to 4 bases and at J to 1 base, leaving 6 bases not matched to a gene. CDR3 sequence: CASSTDRGLTQETQYF. In nucleotides, the CDR3 is TGCGCCAGCAGCACGGACAGGGGGCTAACCCAAGAGACCCAGTACTTC.

The chain links TRBV6-1 to TRBJ2-7, with D hard to call. The CDR3 length is 14 residues. V dropped 6 bases and J dropped 3 bases, with 15 bases sitting between them. CDR1 is MNHNS and CDR2 is SASEGT in the germline V gene. The CDR3 DNA sequence: TGTGCCAGCAGCAAGACGGACCAGAACTACGAGCAGTACTTC. Its protein is CASSKTDQNYEQYF.